This T cell receptor (beta chain) was found in a study of human T cells and chemical hapten exposure. Study-wide background: Patch tests of 0.01% DPC on the upper back were read at 6 days.

This clonotype has ten or more counts. Unique molecular identifiers were linked by the library to individual cDNA molecules. TCRdb independently ran MiXCR on the RACE reads; one entry per CDR3 protein. The table lists 60,000 to 70,000 distinct CDR3 sequences, approximately 11% of them singletons. Indicated time point: pre-sensitization, week 0. Treatment reported: therapeutic diphenylcyclopropenone sensitization with weekly scalp DPC. Venepuncture was done earlier than the placement of each patch test. This specimen consisted of whole blood, obtained in connection with sensitization to the hapten diphenylcyclopropenone (DPC). The TCR comes from a woman between 45 and 60 years old with alopecia areata. Some clones in this sample may be carry-over from other donors' samples.

In DNA form, the CDR3 reads TGTGCCAGCAGTCGCCGGGACAGGCATCAGCCCCAGCATTTT. It is translated as CASSRRDRHQPQHF. V gene TRBV6-1 combines with J gene TRBJ1-5; 8 bases fit TRBD1. CDR1 and CDR2 from the germline V gene are MNHNS and SASEGT. V shed 5 bases and J 5 bases; nucleotides not matched to a gene: 5. This CDR3 is 14 amino acids long.